Each of the 23 T cell receptor beta chains below was sequenced from the same sample in a study of shared T cell receptors in the human thymus. Produced via immunoSEQ multiplex PCR; TCRdb's table is partial and in-frame only. The table has about 660,000 clones, about 89% seen once. These same records also appear under a second study, on human thymus T cells.

What was sequenced was thymocytes. The receptors stem from a boy in the first two years of life with a congenital heart defect.

The chain is built from TRBV4-1 and TRBJ2-2; D is unresolved. The V end lost 3 bases, the J end lost 1 base, and 9 bases lay between the germline ends. Germline V gives CDR1 MGHRA, CDR2 YSYEKL. The CDR3 totals 15 residues. The CDR3 DNA reads TGCGCCAGCAGCCAGCAACAAATGAACACCGGGGAGCTGTTTTTT. Translating gives CASSQQQMNTGELFF.

V is TRBV28 and J is TRBJ2-3; TRBD2 matches at 11 bases. Germline CDR1 and CDR2: MDHEN and SYDVKM. J lost 6 bases, V lost 4 bases, and 21 bases had no gene match. The length of the CDR3 is 20 residues. CDR3 bases: TGTGCCAGCAGTTCCCCACTAACCGGATTCGGACTAGCGGGTCTCGATACGCAGTATTTT. Translated: CASSSPLTGFGLAGLDTQYF.

The V gene is TRBV7-4, the J gene TRBJ2-7, with 11 positions matching TRBD2. The CDR3 is 15 residues long. Germline CDR1 SGHVT, CDR2 SQSDAQ. The V gene end was trimmed by 8 bases and the J gene end by 3 bases; junction bases not matched to a gene: 9. In DNA form, the CDR3 reads TGTGCCAGCCCACTTGAGGGACTAGCGGACTACGAGCAGTACTTC. Its protein product is CASPLEGLADYEQYF.

The V gene is TRBV29-1, the J gene TRBJ2-7; possibly TRBD1 for D (6 bases). The V and J ends lost 0 bases and 2 bases respectively, with 11 bases between them. This CDR3 has 14 amino acids. The germline V gene has CDR1 SQVTM and CDR2 ANQGSEA. Here the CDR3 DNA reads TGCAGCGTTGAAGACAGGGGTCCTCCCTACGAGCAGTACTTC. This encodes CSVEDRGPPYEQYF.

This rearrangement joins TRBV7-2 to TRBJ1-1, with 7 bases fitting TRBD1. Germline-derived CDR1 and CDR2 are SGHTA and FQGNSA. V trimming: 4 bases; J trimming: 0 bases; junction bases outside the gene matches: 11. The CDR3 spans 17 residues. DNA of the CDR3: TGTGCCAGCAGCTCCCAACCACAGGGGCCCATGAACACTGAAGCTTTCTTT. Its translation: CASSSQPQGPMNTEAFF.

The rearrangement links TRBV28 to TRBJ2-7; weak D call: TRBD1 (5 bases). The CDR3 is 15 amino acids. The ends were cut back, 6 bases at V and 2 bases at J, with 17 bases in the middle. Germline CDR1 reads MDHEN; CDR2 reads SYDVKM. This CDR3 is CASRTRQIPPYEQYF. Here the CDR3 DNA reads TGTGCCAGCAGAACCCGACAGATACCTCCCTACGAGCAGTACTTC.

The chain links TRBV2 to TRBJ2-7, with TRBD1 identical over 8 bases. The CDR3 is made up of 13 amino acids. Unmatched junction bases numbered 7, after V lost 7 bases and J lost 5 bases. CDR1 SNHLY and CDR2 FYNNEI come from the germline V gene. This CDR3 is CASKETGAHEQYF. In DNA form, the CDR3 reads TGTGCCAGCAAGGAGACAGGGGCCCACGAGCAGTACTTC.

The chain links TRBV28 to TRBJ2-7; D is possibly TRBD1 (5 bases). The CDR3 is 14 residues long. The germline gives CDR1 MDHEN, CDR2 SYDVKM. V lost 3 bases, J lost 0 bases, and 9 bases lay in between. This CDR3 reads CASSLTDNSYEQYF. The CDR3 DNA sequence: TGTGCCAGCAGTTTGACAGATAACTCCTACGAGCAGTACTTC.

The gene calls are TRBV9 and TRBJ2-7, with D perhaps matching TRBD1 (6 bases). Deletions cut 2 bases from V and 5 bases from J, with 14 bases between. The CDR3 has 14 amino acids. Germline V CDR1 and CDR2: SGDLS, YYNGEE. The CDR3 DNA follows: TGTGCCAGCAGCGTCTCAGGGGTGTCCCACGAGCAGTACTTC. It encodes CASSVSGVSHEQYF.

Note on this clone: Other DNA sequences in this sample translate to the same CDR3. The CDR3 here is CASSLLGRTGHTSPLHF. The DNA of the CDR3 is TGTGCCAGCAGTTTATTGGGTCGGACAGGGCACACTTCACCCCTCCACTTT. V usage is TRBV28 and J usage is TRBJ1-6; 8 positions agree with TRBD1. With V trimmed by 1 base and J by 9 bases, 11 bases remained unmatched. This CDR3 comprises 17 residues. CDR1 is MDHEN and CDR2 is SYDVKM in the germline V gene.

V usage is TRBV4-3 and J usage is TRBJ2-3; D call uncertain. From germline, CDR1 is LGHNA and CDR2 YSLEER. The germline V and J ends were trimmed by 0 bases and 1 base, with 11 bases remaining between them. CDR3 length equals 16 residues. CDR3 loop: CASSQDLDFRTDTQYF. For the CDR3, the DNA is TGCGCCAGCAGCCAAGATCTTGACTTTCGCACAGATACGCAGTATTTT.

The chain combines TRBV28 with TRBJ1-5, with 9 nucleotides matching TRBD1. The J segment lost 6 bases and the V segment lost 1 base, leaving 16 bases of the junction unmatched. The CDR3 sequence is 19 residues long. Germline CDR1 reads MDHEN; CDR2 reads SYDVKM. The CDR3 region is CASSLFGGARDRESQPQHF. For the CDR3, the DNA is TGTGCCAGCAGTTTATTTGGGGGGGCCCGGGACAGGGAGAGTCAGCCCCAGCATTTT.

The table lists this clone with a few counts. This chain joins TRBV5-6 and TRBJ2-7; a possible D gene is TRBD2 (5 bases). The ends were cut back, 3 bases at V and 2 bases at J, with 12 bases in the middle. CDR1 and CDR2 (germline): SGHDT, YYEEEE. The CDR3 has 14 amino acids. The DNA of the CDR3 is TGTGCCAGCAGCTCTGAAGCGGTACCCTACGAGCAGTACTTC. Translation gives CASSSEAVPYEQYF.

The chain is built from TRBV4-1 and TRBJ2-5, with TRBD2 matching 11 bases. In germline, CDR1 is MGHRA, CDR2 YSYEKL. V lost 4 bases and J lost 11; bases outside the gene matches: 21. This CDR3 spans 18 amino acids. CDR3 in amino acids: CASSPPTSGGLNRGEQYF. The CDR3 region has the DNA TGCGCCAGCAGCCCCCCCACTAGCGGGGGCCTAAACCGGGGGGAGCAGTACTTC.

V usage is TRBV6-5 and J usage is TRBJ1-1, with no clear D. This CDR3 contains 13 residues. The V gene's germline CDR1 is MNHEY and CDR2 SVGAGI. V was cut by 4 bases and J by 6 bases, with 12 bases left in between. The CDR3 loop reads CASSSRGNAEAFF. Written as DNA, the CDR3 is TGTGCCAGCAGTTCACGAGGGAATGCTGAAGCTTTCTTT.

V usage is TRBV6-5 and J usage is TRBJ1-2; 7 bases line up with TRBD1. Trimming at V came to 8 bases and at J to 6 bases, leaving 9 bases not matched to a gene. CDR1 and CDR2 from the germline V gene are MNHEY and SVGAGI. The CDR3 runs 13 residues. DNA for the CDR3: TGTGCCAGCGGGGTTCCGACAGGGCATGGCTACACCTTC. Its protein product is CASGVPTGHGYTF.

The genes are TRBV10-1 and TRBJ2-7; 10 nucleotides line up with TRBD2. V lost 2 bases to trimming and J lost 5 bases; unmatched junction nucleotides: 0. Germline CDR1 and CDR2: WNHNN and SYGVQD (reference sequence). The CDR3 spans 13 residues. In nucleotides, the CDR3 is TGCGCCAGCAGTGAGACTAGCGGGAACGAGCAGTACTTC. It is translated as CASSETSGNEQYF.

The rearrangement links TRBV27 to TRBJ2-2, with TRBD2 identical over 16 bases. Germline V gives CDR1 MNHEY, CDR2 SMNVEV (reference sequence). CDR3 size: 18 residues. With V trimmed by 4 bases and J by 2 bases, 4 bases remained unmatched. The CDR3, as DNA: TGTGCCAGCAGTTCCGGGACTAGCGGGAGGGCCAACACCGGGGAGCTGTTTTTT. Encoded protein: CASSSGTSGRANTGELFF.

V gene TRBV5-1 combines with J gene TRBJ2-1; D unclear. V lost 3 bases and J lost 8, with 6 bases in between. CDR3 length: 11 amino acids. The germline gives CDR1 SGHRS, CDR2 YFSETQ. This CDR3 is CASSSRYEQFF. The CDR3 nucleotides are TGCGCCAGCAGCTCCCGGTATGAGCAGTTCTTC.

The chain recombines TRBV11-3 with TRBJ2-3; maybe TRBD2 (7 bases). This CDR3 has 15 residues. Trimming shortened V by 1 base and J by 4 bases, and 12 bases separated the two germline ends. Per germline, CDR1 SGHNT and CDR2 YENEEA. The CDR3 nucleotides are TGTGCCAGCAGCTTAGGGCCGCGGGGGCCAGATACGCAGTATTTT. As protein: CASSLGPRGPDTQYF. Drawing the rest from reference TRBV11-3 and TRBJ2-3, the complete variable domain is EAGVVQSPRYKIIEKKQPVAFWCNPISGHNTLYWYLQNLGQGPELLIRYENEEAVDDSQLPKDRFSAERLKGVDSTLKIQPAELGDSAVYLCASSLGPRGPDTQYFGPGTRLTVL.

The chain recombines TRBV7-9 with TRBJ2-2, with a weak D call TRBD1 (6 bases). CDR1 is SEHNR and CDR2 is FQNEAQ in the germline V gene (reference sequence). The CDR3 totals 17 residues. V gave up 3 bases and J gave up 4 bases, with 18 bases separating them. The DNA for the CDR3 is TGTGCCAGCAGCTTGTTAGGGCAGGGGATTGGCACCGGGGAGCTGTTTTTT. This gives the protein CASSLLGQGIGTGELFF.

The chain carries TRBV2 and TRBJ2-5; D possibly corresponds to TRBD2 (5 bases). Germline V gene data show CDR1 as SNHLY and CDR2 as FYNNEI. The CDR3 contains 17 residues. V was pared by 5 bases and J by 5 bases, with 24 bases between. The CDR3 nucleotides read TGTGCCAGCAGTATACCTATCCAGCCGCCCCGGAGGGAGACCCAGTACTTC. This encodes CASSIPIQPPRRETQYF.

The chain combines TRBV28 with TRBJ2-7, with a possible D match to TRBD2 (6 bases). Trimming took off 8 bases at V and 2 bases at J, with 13 bases between the two ends. The CDR3 totals 13 residues. CDR1 MDHEN and CDR2 SYDVKM come from the germline V gene. The chain's CDR3 is CASQGLSPYEQYF. DNA for the CDR3: TGTGCCAGCCAGGGACTGTCCCCCTACGAGCAGTACTTC.